This T cell receptor beta chain was recovered during a study of blood T cell repertoires in COVID-19. Generated by immunoSEQ multiplex PCR, the TCRdb table keeps only in-frame clones and is missing some. This sample has about 270,000 clones, with about 82% found just once. As regards this clone: Relative to the germline gene, one junction end is altered; a read error may explain this.

The receptor comes from a woman aged 80 or older with COVID-19, enrolled during active disease. Source material: peripheral blood.

The CDR3 sequence: CASRWDRRNSEAFF. CDR3 coding DNA: TGTGCCAGTAGGTGGGACAGAAGGAACAGTGAAGCTTTCTTT. The V gene is TRBV19, the J gene TRBJ1-1; 7 bases are shared with TRBD1. The CDR3 sequence is 14 residues long. Germline CDR1 is LNHDA and CDR2 is SQIVND (reference sequence).